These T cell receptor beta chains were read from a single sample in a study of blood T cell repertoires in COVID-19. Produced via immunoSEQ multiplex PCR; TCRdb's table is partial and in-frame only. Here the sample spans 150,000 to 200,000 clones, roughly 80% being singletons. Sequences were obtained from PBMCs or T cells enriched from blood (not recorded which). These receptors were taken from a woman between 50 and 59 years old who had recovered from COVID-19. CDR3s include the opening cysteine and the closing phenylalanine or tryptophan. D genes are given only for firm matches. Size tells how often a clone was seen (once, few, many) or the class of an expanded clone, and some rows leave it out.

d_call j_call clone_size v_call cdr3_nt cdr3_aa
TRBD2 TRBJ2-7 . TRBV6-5 TGTGCCAGCATCATCGGACTAGCGGGAGCCCGCGAGCAGTACTTC CASIIGLAGAREQYF
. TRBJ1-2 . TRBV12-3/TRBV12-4 TGTGCCAGCAGTATTACAGACTATGGCTACACCTTC CASSITDYGYTF
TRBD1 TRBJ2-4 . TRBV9 TGTGCCAGCAGCGTGGCGGACAGGAACATTCAGTACTTC CASSVADRNIQYF
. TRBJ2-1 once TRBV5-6 TGTGCCAGCAGCCGAGCGGTAGCCTACAATGAGCAGTTCTTC CASSRAVAYNEQFF
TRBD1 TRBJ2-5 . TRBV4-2 TGTGCCAGCAGCCAAGCCTCGACATCCCCGGGACAGTGGTTCGGAGAGACCCAGTACTTC CASSQASTSPGQWFGETQYF
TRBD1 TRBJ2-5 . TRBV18 TGTGCCAGCTCACCATCCACAGGACAGGGGAAGACCCAGTACTTC CASSPSTGQGKTQYF
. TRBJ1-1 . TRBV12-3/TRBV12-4 TGTGCCAGCAGTTGGGGCCTGAACACTGAAGCTTTCTTT CASSWGLNTEAFF
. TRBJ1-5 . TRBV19 TGTGCCAGTAGTAAACGGGCCTTCGAGGAGGCGAATCAGCCCCAGCATTTT CASSKRAFEEANQPQHF
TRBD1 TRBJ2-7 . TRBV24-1 TGTGCCACCAGTGACAACATTGGACAGGGGGCTAGGCAGTACTTC CATSDNIGQGARQYF
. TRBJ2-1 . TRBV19 TGTGCCAGTAGGCCGACAGGGAGGAATGAGCAGTTCTTC CASRPTGRNEQFF
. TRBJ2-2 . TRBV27 TGTGCCAGCAGGTGGGACAAATACACCGGGGAGCTGTTTTTT CASRWDKYTGELFF
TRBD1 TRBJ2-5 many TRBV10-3 TGTGCCACCTCAGTGAGTGCCGGGACAGTCCAAGAGACCCAGTACTTC CATSVSAGTVQETQYF
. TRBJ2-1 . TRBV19 TGTGCCAGTAACCGACAGGCCAACTCCTACAATGAGCAGTTCTTC CASNRQANSYNEQFF
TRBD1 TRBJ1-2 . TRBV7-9 TGTGCCAGCAGCTTAGCGGGACAGGGCAACTATGGCTACACCTTC CASSLAGQGNYGYTF
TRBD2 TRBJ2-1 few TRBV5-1 TGCGCCAGCAGCGGAACTAGCGGGAGGAATGAGCAGTTCTTC CASSGTSGRNEQFF
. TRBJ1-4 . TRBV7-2 TGTGCCAGCAGCTTAGCCAGGGATCGTGAAAAACTGTTTTTT CASSLARDREKLFF
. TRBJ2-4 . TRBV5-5 TGTGCCAGCAGCCCCGCACCGGGGAGGTCGCCAGACATTCAGTACTTC CASSPAPGRSPDIQYF
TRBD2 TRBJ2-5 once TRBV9 TGTGCCAGCAGCCCCGGGACTAGCGGCCAAGAGACCCAGTACTTC CASSPGTSGQETQYF
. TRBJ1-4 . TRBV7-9 TGTGCCAGCACCCGCTTTCGGGGGGCGAATCAGGCTAATGAAAAACTGTTTTTT CASTRFRGANQANEKLFF
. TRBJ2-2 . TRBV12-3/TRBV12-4 TGTGCCAGCAGTTTAATCGAGAACGGGGAGCTGTTTTTT CASSLIENGELFF
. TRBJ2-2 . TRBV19 TGTGCCAGTAGTATGAAGGAGGGGTTCCGAACACACGGGGAGCTGTTTTTT CASSMKEGFRTHGELFF
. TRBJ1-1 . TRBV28 TGTGCCAGCAGTTTGGGGGCAGAGACTGAAGCTTTCTTT CASSLGAETEAFF
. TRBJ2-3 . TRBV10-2 TGCGCCAGCAGTGCCGCACGGGGAAGCACAGATACGCAGTATTTT CASSAARGSTDTQYF
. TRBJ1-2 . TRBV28 TGTGCCAGCAGCCAGTCAGGGTTGTGGGGCTACACCTTC CASSQSGLWGYTF
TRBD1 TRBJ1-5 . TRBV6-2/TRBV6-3 TGTGCCAGCAGTTACTCGTGGGGACAGGGCGGCAATCAGCCCCAGCATTTT CASSYSWGQGGNQPQHF
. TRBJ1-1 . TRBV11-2 TGTGCCAGCAGCTTAGCCCGGACACCGAACACTGAAGCTTTCTTT CASSLARTPNTEAFF
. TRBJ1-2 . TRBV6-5 TGTGCCAGCAGATCGACCCAGGTACCGGCTGAAGGCTACACCTTC CASRSTQVPAEGYTF
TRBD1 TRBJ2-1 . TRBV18 TGTGCCAGCTCACCGAAAATCACAGGGGACAATGAGCAGTTCTTC CASSPKITGDNEQFF
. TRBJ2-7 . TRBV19 TGTGCCAGTAGTAGTCACGGGTACGAGCAGTACTTC CASSSHGYEQYF
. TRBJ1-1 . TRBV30 TGTGCCTGGGGGACGACACACACTGAAGCTTTCTTT CAWGTTHTEAFF
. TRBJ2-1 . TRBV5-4 TGTGCCAGCAGCCCATTAACTAGCGGAGGGGGCGATGAGCAGTTCTTC CASSPLTSGGGDEQFF
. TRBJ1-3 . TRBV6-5 TGTGCCAGCTCCAATCGGGGCTCTGGAAACACCATATATTTT CASSNRGSGNTIYF
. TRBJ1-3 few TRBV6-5 TGTGCCAGCAGCTACCTTAGCGGCTCTGGAAACACCATATATTTT CASSYLSGSGNTIYF
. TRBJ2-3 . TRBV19 TGTGCCAGTAGCTCTCAGGGCTACCGCACAGATACGCAGTATTTT CASSSQGYRTDTQYF
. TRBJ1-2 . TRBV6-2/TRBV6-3 TGTGCCAGCAGCCCGACAGAAAACTATGGCTACACCTTC CASSPTENYGYTF
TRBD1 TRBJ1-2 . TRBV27 TGTGCCAGCAGTTTATCGATGATGGACAGGGGCAACTACACCTTC CASSLSMMDRGNYTF
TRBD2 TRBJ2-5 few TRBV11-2 TGTGCCAGCAGCTTCACTAGCGCGGAGACCCAGTACTTC CASSFTSAETQYF
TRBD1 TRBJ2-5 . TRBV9 TGTGCCAGCAGCGGATTGACAGGGGGAGCGGAGACCCAGTACTTC CASSGLTGGAETQYF
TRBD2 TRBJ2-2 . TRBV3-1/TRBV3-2 TGTGCCAGCAGACCTGTAGCGGGAGGGCCTATCGGGGAGCTGTTTTTT CASRPVAGGPIGELFF
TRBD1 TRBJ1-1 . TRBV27 TGTGCCAGCAGAAGACAGGGGGCCCCGAACACTGAAGCTTTCTTT CASRRQGAPNTEAFF
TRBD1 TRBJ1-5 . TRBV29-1 TGCAGCTTTACGGGGGGACAGGGTGGCAATCAGCCCCAGCATTTT CSFTGGQGGNQPQHF
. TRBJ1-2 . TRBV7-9 TGTGCCAGCAGTACAGAGCGACTATTGTGGGGCTACACCTTC CASSTERLLWGYTF
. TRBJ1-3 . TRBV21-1 TGTGCCAGAGCCCGGAACAGGTTCTCTGGAAACACCATATATTTT CARARNRFSGNTIYF
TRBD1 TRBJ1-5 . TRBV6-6 TGTGCCAGCAGATATACAGGGGGCGTAGGGCCCCAGCATTTT CASRYTGGVGPQHF
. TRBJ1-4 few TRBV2 TGTGCCGGACAAGAATCATCAGCGGAAAAACTGTTTTTT CAGQESSAEKLFF
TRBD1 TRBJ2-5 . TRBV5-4 TGTGCCAGCAGCTCTCCAGGGGGCGAGACCCAGTACTTC CASSSPGGETQYF
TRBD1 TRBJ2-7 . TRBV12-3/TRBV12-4 TGTGCCAGCAGCCCGGGACAGGGGAAGTACTTC CASSPGQGKYF
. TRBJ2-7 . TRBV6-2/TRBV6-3 TGTGCCAGCAGCCACTCTGGGGGGGGCGCGGGGCCCCTCTACGAGCAGTACTTC CASSHSGGGAGPLYEQYF
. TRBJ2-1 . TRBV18 TGTGCCAGCTCACCACCCAGTGACAATGAGCAGTTCTTC CASSPPSDNEQFF
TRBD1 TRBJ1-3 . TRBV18 TGTGCCAGCTCCACGGGACAGGGAACTGGAAACACCATATATTTT CASSTGQGTGNTIYF
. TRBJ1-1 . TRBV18 TGTGCCAGCTCAGGGAGAGGGGGGGTTTATGTGAACACTGAAGCTTTCTTT CASSGRGGVYVNTEAFF
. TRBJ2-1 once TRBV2 TGTGCCGCAATGACCAGGGGATCAGGCATGAGTGAGCAGTTCTTC CAAMTRGSGMSEQFF
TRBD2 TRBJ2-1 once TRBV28 TGTGCCAGCAGTCTGGCCCACCCGACGGGGGGGCAGTTCTTC CASSLAHPTGGQFF